This T cell receptor (beta chain) was identified during a study of shared clonotypes between healthy human individuals. Study results and limitations: Investigators expected sequencing depth to affect clonotype sharing among donors. Clonotype sharing across several donors was observed for about 5.2% of naive CD4 clonotypes.

With regard to this clone: Its antigen is not known.

The naive CD8 population came from CD45RO-negative cells selected for CCR7, without terminally differentiated effector memory CD45RA+ cells. CDR3 size: 16 residues. Germline values: CDR1 LNHDA, CDR2 SQIVND (reference sequence). V gave up 1 base and J gave up 3 bases; unmatched junction bases: 8. Libraries were prepared by immunoSEQ multiplex PCR; TCRdb keeps only in-frame clonotypes and omits some of them. The sample lists about 2.1 million clones, about 93% occurring once. This clonotype was sampled from a man younger than 35 in good health. Some clones in this sample may be carry-over from other donors' samples. The chain couples TRBV19 to TRBJ2-7; 8 nucleotides match TRBD2. Sequencing used naive CD8+ T cells from PBMCs. The CDR3: CASSIAPKREFYEQYF. For the CDR3, the DNA is TGTGCCAGTAGTATAGCGCCCAAGCGGGAGTTCTACGAGCAGTACTTC. The whole variable domain, filled in from reference TRBV19 and TRBJ2-7, reads DGGITQSPKYLFRKEGQNVTLSCEQNLNHDAMYWYRQDPGQGLRLIYYSQIVNDFQKGDIAEGYSVSREKKESFPLTVTSAQKNPTAFYLCASSIAPKREFYEQYFGPGTRLTVT.